The TCR beta chain under discussion was sequenced for a study of T cells after yellow fever vaccination. TCRdb passed the 5' RACE reads through MiXCR, listing each CDR3 protein once. Among around 550,000 distinct CDR3 sequences listed, less than 20% were seen once. Trimming took 7 bases from V and 0 from J, leaving 3 bases between them. CDR3 length: 11 residues. The germline V gene encodes CDR1 LNHDA and CDR2 SQIVND (reference sequence). The chain joins TRBV19 to TRBJ2-5; D not certain. This specimen was PBMCs, taken 15 days after the yellow fever booster vaccination. The sequence was obtained from a man under 40 who received the YFV17D yellow fever vaccine. The CDR3 DNA reads TGTGCCAGTATGTACCAAGAGACCCAGTACTTC. It is translated as CASMYQETQYF.